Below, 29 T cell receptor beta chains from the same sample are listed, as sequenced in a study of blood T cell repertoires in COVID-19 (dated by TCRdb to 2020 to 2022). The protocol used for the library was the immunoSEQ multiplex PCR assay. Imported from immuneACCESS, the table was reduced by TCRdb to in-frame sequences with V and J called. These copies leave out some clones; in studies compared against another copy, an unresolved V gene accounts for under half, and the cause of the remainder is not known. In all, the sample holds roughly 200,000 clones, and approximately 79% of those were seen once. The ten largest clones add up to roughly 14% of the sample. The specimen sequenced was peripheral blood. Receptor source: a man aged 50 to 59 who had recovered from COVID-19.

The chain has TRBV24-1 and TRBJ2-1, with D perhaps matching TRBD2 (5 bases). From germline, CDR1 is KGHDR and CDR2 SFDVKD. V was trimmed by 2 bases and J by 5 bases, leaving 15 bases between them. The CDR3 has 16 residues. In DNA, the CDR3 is TGTGCCACCAGTGATTCCCGACGGCGGCGGGACAATGAGCAGTTCTTC. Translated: CATSDSRRRRDNEQFF.

CDR3 nucleotides: TGTGCCAGCAGCCTCAGGACGGGAATCAACCAAAAACTGTTTTTT. Amino acid sequence: CASSLRTGINQKLFF. The chain joins TRBV14 to TRBJ1-4, with unresolved D. The germline V gene encodes CDR1 SGHDN and CDR2 FVKESK. The germline V and J ends were trimmed by 4 bases and 9 bases, with 18 bases remaining between them. This CDR3 has 15 amino acids.

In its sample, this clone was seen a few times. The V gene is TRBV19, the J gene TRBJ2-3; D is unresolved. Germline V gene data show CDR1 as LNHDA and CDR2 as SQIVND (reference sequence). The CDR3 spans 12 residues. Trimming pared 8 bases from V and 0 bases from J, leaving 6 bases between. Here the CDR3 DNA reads TGTGCCAGTTACGGGAGCACAGATACGCAGTATTTT. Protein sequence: CASYGSTDTQYF.

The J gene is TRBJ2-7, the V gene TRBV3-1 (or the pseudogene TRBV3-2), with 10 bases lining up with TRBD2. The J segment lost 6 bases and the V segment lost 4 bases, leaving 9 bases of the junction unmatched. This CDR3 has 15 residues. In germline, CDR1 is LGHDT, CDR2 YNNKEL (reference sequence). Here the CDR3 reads CASSLELAGASEQYF. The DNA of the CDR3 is TGTGCCAGCAGCCTGGAGCTAGCGGGAGCTTCCGAGCAGTACTTC.

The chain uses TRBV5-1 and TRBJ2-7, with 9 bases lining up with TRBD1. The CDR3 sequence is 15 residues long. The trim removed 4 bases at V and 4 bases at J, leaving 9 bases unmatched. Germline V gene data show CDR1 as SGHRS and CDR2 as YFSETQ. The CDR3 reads CASSPGQGGWYEQYF. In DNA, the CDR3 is TGCGCCAGCAGCCCGGGACAGGGAGGCTGGTACGAGCAGTACTTC. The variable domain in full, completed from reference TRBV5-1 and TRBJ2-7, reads KAGVTQTPRYLIKTRGQQVTLSCSPISGHRSVSWYQQTPGQGLQFLFEYFSETQRNKGNFPGRFSGRQFSNSRSEMNVSTLELGDSALYLCASSPGQGGWYEQYFGPGTRLTVT.

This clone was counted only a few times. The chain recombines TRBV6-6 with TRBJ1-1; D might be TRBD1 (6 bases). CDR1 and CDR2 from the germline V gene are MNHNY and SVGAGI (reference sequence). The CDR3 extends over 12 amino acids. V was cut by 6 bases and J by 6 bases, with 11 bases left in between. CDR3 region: CASSLPGAEAFF. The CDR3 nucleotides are TGTGCCAGCAGCCTCCCAGGGGCTGAAGCTTTCTTT.

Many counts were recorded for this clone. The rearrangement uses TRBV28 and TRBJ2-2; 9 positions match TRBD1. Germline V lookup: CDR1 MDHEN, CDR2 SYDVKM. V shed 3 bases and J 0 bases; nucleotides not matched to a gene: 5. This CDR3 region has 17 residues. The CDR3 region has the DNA TGTGCCAGCAGTTTTATCCGACAGGGGGCGAACACCGGGGAGCTGTTTTTT. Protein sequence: CASSFIRQGANTGELFF.

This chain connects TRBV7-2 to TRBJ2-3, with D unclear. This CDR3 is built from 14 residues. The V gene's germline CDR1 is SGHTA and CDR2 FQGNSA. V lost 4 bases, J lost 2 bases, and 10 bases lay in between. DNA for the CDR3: TGTGCCAGCAGCTCAGGCTACAACACAGATACGCAGTATTTT. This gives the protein CASSSGYNTDTQYF. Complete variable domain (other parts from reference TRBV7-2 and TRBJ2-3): GAGVSQSPSNKVTEKGKDVELRCDPISGHTALYWYRQSLGQGLEFLIYFQGNSAPDKSGLPSDRFSAERTGGSVSTLTIQRTQQEDSAVYLCASSSGYNTDTQYFGPGTRLTVL.

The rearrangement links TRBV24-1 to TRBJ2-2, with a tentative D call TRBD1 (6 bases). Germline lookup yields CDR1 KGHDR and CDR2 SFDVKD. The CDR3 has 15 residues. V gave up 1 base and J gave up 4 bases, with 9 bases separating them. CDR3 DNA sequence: TGTGCCACCAGTGATTTCAGGGGAAGCACCGGGGAGCTGTTTTTT. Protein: CATSDFRGSTGELFF.

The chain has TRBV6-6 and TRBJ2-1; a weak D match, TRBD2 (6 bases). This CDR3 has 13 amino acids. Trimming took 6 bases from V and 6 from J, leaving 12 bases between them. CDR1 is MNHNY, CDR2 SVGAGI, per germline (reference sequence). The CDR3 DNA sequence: TGTGCCAGCAGGGACCTAGCGTTCAATGAGCAGTTCTTC. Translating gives CASRDLAFNEQFF.

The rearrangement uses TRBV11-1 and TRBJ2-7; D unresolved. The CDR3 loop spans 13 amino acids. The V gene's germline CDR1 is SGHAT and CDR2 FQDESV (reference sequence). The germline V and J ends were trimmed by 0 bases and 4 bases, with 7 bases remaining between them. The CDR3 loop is CASSLAQLYEQYF. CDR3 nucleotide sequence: TGTGCCAGCAGCTTAGCACAGTTATACGAGCAGTACTTC.

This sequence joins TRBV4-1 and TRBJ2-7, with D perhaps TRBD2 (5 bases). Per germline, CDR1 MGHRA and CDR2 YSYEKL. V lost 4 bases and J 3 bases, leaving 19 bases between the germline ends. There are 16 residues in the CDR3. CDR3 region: CASSPDSGFYGYEQYF. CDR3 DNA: TGCGCCAGCAGCCCGGATTCGGGGTTTTATGGCTACGAGCAGTACTTC.

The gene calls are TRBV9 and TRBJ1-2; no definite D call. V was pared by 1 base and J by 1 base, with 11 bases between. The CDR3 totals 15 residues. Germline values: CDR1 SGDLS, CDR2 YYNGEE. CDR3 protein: CASSVNSHSNYGYTF. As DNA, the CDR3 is TGTGCCAGCAGCGTAAACAGCCACAGTAACTATGGCTACACCTTC.

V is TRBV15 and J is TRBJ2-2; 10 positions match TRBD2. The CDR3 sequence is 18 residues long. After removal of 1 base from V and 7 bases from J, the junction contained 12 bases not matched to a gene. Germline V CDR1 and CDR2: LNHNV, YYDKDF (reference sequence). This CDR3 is CATSRVRYLAGVDGELFF. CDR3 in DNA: TGTGCCACCAGCAGAGTTAGGTACCTAGCGGGAGTGGACGGGGAGCTGTTTTTT.

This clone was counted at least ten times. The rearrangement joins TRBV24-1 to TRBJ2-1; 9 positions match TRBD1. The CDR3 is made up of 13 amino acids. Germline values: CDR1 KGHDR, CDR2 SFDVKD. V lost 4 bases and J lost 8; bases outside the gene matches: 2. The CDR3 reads CATSEQGAYEQFF. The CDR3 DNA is TGTGCCACCAGTGAACAGGGGGCGTATGAGCAGTTCTTC.

The CDR3 protein is CASSRQATYEQYF. CDR3 sequence (DNA): TGTGCCAGCAGTCGACAGGCGACCTACGAGCAGTACTTC. The chain employs TRBV6-5 and TRBJ2-7; a weak D match, TRBD1 (6 bases). The V and J ends lost 5 bases and 2 bases respectively, with 10 bases between them. Germline V lookup: CDR1 MNHEY, CDR2 SVGAGI. This CDR3 has 13 residues.

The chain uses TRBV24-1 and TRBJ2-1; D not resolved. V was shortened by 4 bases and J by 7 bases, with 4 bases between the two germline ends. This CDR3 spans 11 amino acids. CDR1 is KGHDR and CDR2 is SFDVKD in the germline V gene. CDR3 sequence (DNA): TGTGCCACCAGTGACTCGAATGAGCAGTTCTTC. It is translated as CATSDSNEQFF.

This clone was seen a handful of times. CDR3: CASSSTGFGGYTF. The DNA for the CDR3 is TGTGCCAGCAGCTCGACAGGCTTTGGGGGCTACACCTTC. The chain has TRBV7-8 and TRBJ1-2, with D perhaps matching TRBD1 (6 bases). Trimming shortened V by 4 bases and J by 8 bases, and 14 bases separated the two germline ends. The length of the CDR3 is 13 residues. Germline CDR1 and CDR2: SGHVS and FQNEAQ.

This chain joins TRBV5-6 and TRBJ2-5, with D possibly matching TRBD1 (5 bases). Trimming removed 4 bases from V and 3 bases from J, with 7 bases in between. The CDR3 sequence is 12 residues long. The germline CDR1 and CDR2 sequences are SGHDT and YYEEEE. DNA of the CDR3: TGTGCCAGCAGCATCAGGGAAGAGACCCAGTACTTC. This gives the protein CASSIREETQYF.

The CDR3 DNA sequence: TGTGCCAGCAGTGACGCGGCACGGCGAGGAGACTACAATGAGCAGTTCTTC. Protein: CASSDAARRGDYNEQFF. V and J are TRBV6-4 and TRBJ2-1; D unclear. V was pared by 2 bases and J by 3 bases, with 17 bases between. The CDR3 contains 17 residues. Germline V CDR1 and CDR2: MRHNA, SNTAGT.

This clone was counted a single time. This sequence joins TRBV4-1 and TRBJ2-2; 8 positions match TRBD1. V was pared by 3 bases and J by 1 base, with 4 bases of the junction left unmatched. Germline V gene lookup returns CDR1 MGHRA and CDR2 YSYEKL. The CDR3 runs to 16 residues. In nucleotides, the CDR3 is TGCGCCAGCAGCCACCCGACAGGGGAGAACACCGGGGAGCTGTTTTTT. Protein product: CASSHPTGENTGELFF.

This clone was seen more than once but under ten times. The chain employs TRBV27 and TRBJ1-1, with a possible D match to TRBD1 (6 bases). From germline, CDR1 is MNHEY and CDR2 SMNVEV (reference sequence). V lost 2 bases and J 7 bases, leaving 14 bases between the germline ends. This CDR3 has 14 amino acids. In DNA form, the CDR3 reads TGTGCCAGCAGTTTACGGCAGGGGTTAGGTGAAGCTTTCTTT. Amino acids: CASSLRQGLGEAFF.

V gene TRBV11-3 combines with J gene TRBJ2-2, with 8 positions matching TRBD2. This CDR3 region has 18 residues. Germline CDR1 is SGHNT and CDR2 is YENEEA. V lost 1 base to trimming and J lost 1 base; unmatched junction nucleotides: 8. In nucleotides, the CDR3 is TGTGCCAGCAGCTTAGGGGGGAGCGGGAGCCTGAACACCGGGGAGCTGTTTTTT. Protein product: CASSLGGSGSLNTGELFF.

This CDR3 is CAGQGGSYEQYF. Written as DNA, the CDR3 is TGTGCCGGACAGGGGGGATCCTACGAGCAGTACTTC. This chain uses TRBV2 with TRBJ2-7; 10 bases map to TRBD1. The CDR3 length is 12 residues. Germline V gene sequence: CDR1 SNHLY, CDR2 FYNNEI. The junction had 2 bases not matched to a gene; V was cut back by 11 bases and J by 1 base. Full variable domain (missing parts from reference TRBV2 and TRBJ2-7): EPEVTQTPSHQVTQMGQEVILRCVPISNHLYFYWYRQILGQKVEFLVSFYNNEISEKSEIFDDQFSVERPDGSNFTLKIRSTKLEDSAMYFCAGQGGSYEQYFGPGTRLTVT.

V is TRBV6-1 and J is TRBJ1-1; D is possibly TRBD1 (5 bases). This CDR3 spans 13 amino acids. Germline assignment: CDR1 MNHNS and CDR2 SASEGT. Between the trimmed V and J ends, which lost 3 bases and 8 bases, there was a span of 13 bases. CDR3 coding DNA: TGTGCCAGCAGTGACAGGGATCTACTCGAAGCTTTCTTT. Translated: CASSDRDLLEAFF.

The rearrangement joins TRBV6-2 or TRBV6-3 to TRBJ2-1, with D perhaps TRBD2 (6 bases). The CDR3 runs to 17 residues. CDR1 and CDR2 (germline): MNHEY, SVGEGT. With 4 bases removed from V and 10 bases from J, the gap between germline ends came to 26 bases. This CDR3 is CASSSILYWSGRSEQFF. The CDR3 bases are TGTGCCAGCAGTTCGATCTTGTACTGGTCAGGGAGGAGCGAGCAGTTCTTC.

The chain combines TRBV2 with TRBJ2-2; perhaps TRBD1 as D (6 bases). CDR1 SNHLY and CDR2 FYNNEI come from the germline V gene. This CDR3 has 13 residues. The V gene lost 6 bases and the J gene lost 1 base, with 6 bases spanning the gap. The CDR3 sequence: CASSRGNTGELFF. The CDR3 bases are TGTGCCAGCAGCAGGGGGAACACCGGGGAGCTGTTTTTT.

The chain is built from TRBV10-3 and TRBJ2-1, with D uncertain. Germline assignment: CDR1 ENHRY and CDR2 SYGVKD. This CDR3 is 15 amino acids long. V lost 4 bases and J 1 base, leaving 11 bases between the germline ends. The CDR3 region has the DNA TGTGCCATCAGTGCACTATACGATTCCTACAATGAGCAGTTCTTC. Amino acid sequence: CAISALYDSYNEQFF.

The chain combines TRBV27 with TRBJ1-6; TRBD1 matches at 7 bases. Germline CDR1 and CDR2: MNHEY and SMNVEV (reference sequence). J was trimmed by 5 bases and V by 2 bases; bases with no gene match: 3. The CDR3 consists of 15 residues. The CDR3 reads CASSLMGQNNSPLHF. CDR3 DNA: TGTGCCAGCAGTTTAATGGGACAGAATAATTCACCCCTCCACTTT.